These T cell receptor beta chains were read from a single sample in a study of blood T cells in healthy people across ages. Each CDR3 protein is one row after TCRdb ran MiXCR on the 5' RACE reads. The top ten clones hold around a quarter of a sample with 790,000 or so distinct CDR3 sequences, roughly three fifths of them seen once. The sequenced sample was blood. The receptors were sampled from a man aged 40-49 years in good health. CDR3s include the opening cysteine and the closing phenylalanine or tryptophan. Fields, in order: clone size, J gene, D gene, V gene, CDR3 DNA, CDR3 protein. D genes are given only for firm matches. Some rows have no size entry. The others give once, few or many, or a class for an expanded clone.

.	TRBJ2-7	.	TRBV21-1	TGTGCCAGCCCTTCCTGGGTAGCGGGGGGCTACAATGAGCAGTACTTC	CASPSWVAGGYNEQYF
.	TRBJ2-5	.	TRBV4-2	TGTGCCAGCAGCCAAGCGTCAGCGCGAGCGGAGACCCAGTACTTC	CASSQASARAETQYF
.	TRBJ1-2	.	TRBV2	TGTGCCAGCAGTGAAGCGCGCAGGGCGGGCAACACCTTC	CASSEARRAGNTF
.	TRBJ2-7	.	TRBV7-2	TGTGCCAGCAGCGATAGAAGACTATCCTACGAGCAGTACTTC	CASSDRRLSYEQYF
.	TRBJ2-5	.	TRBV5-1	TGCGCCAGCAGCTTGGGAGGGCAGGCCGCAGAGACCCAGTACTTC	CASSLGGQAAETQYF
.	TRBJ2-7	.	TRBV6-6	TGTGCCAGCACTAGTGCCAGCGAGCAGTACTTC	CASTSASEQYF
few	TRBJ2-1	TRBD2	TRBV29-1	TGCAGTCATGGTGGGACTAGCGGGGGAGAGCAGTTCTTC	CSHGGTSGGEQFF
few	TRBJ1-2	TRBD1	TRBV28	TGTGCCAGCAGTTTCGGTCCCAGGGGGGCCGGTGGCTACACCTTC	CASSFGPRGAGGYTF
few	TRBJ2-1	TRBD1	TRBV6-5	TGTGCCAGCAGAGATCTTACAGGGGTCAATGAGCAGTTCTTC	CASRDLTGVNEQFF
.	TRBJ2-3	.	TRBV7-2	TGTGCCAGCAGCTTAGTAGGGGGTACTACCCACACAGATACGCAGTATTTT	CASSLVGGTTHTDTQYF
few	TRBJ1-2	.	TRBV25-1	TGTGCCAGCAGTGAAGGAGGTGGACACCACCATAACTATGGCTACACCTTC	CASSEGGGHHHNYGYTF
.	TRBJ1-2	.	TRBV12-3/TRBV12-4	TGTGCCAGCAGTTTATTTGTAGTGAGGGACGGCAACTATGGCTACACCTTC	CASSLFVVRDGNYGYTF
.	TRBJ1-5	TRBD1	TRBV18	TGTGCCAGCTCAGATGGACAGGCCGTTCAGCCCCAGCATTTT	CASSDGQAVQPQHF
many	TRBJ2-3	.	TRBV6-6	TGTGCCAGCAGTACAGGGACAGATACGCAGTATTTT	CASSTGTDTQYF
.	TRBJ1-1	.	TRBV5-5	TGTGCCAGCAGCCCGGCGGTGGGAACGGGGACTGAAGCTTTCTTT	CASSPAVGTGTEAFF
.	TRBJ1-2	.	TRBV4-1	TGCGCCAGCAGCCAAGTTTTGGGCTATGGCTACACCTTC	CASSQVLGYGYTF
.	TRBJ2-3	.	TRBV7-2	TGTGCCAGCAGCCCCTCAATAGCGGTCCAAGATACGCAGTATTTT	CASSPSIAVQDTQYF
.	TRBJ1-1	.	TRBV7-2	TGTGCCAACAGCTCCAGGGGCGGAATGGGGAACACTGAAGCTTTCTTT	CANSSRGGMGNTEAFF
.	TRBJ2-5	.	TRBV24-1	TGTGCCACCAGTCGGGGGTGGAATGAGCAGTACTTC	CATSRGWNEQYF
.	TRBJ2-5	.	TRBV7-2	TGTGCCAGCAGCTTCCTCGGCAGGGGAGGTGGTGGGGAGTACTTC	CASSFLGRGGGGEYF
few	TRBJ1-2	TRBD1	TRBV7-3	TGTGCCAGCAGCCTAGAGGGGACAGGGGATGGGGCTGGCTACACCTTC	CASSLEGTGDGAGYTF
.	TRBJ2-5	.	TRBV9	TGTGCCAGCAGCCCTGGTCGAACGGGATGGGAGCAGTACTTC	CASSPGRTGWEQYF
.	TRBJ1-2	.	TRBV11-2	TGTGCCAGCAGCTTAATAGGGACCGATGGCTACACCTTC	CASSLIGTDGYTF
.	TRBJ2-6	TRBD2	TRBV9	TGTGCCAGCAGCCCACGGACTAGCGGGGCGACCTCTGGGGCCAACGTCCTGACTTTC	CASSPRTSGATSGANVLTF
.	TRBJ1-1	TRBD1	TRBV27	TGTGCCAGCAACCCCACCAAGGGACAGGGGGCATTCGCTGAAGCTTTCTTT	CASNPTKGQGAFAEAFF
once	TRBJ2-1	TRBD1	TRBV12-3/TRBV12-4	TGTGCCAGCAACCACATCGGACAGGGTTACAATGAGCAGTTCTTC	CASNHIGQGYNEQFF
.	TRBJ2-1	.	TRBV2	TGTGCCAGCAGTGTTTGGCCAGAGAACAATGAGCAGTTCTTC	CASSVWPENNEQFF
.	TRBJ2-7	TRBD2	TRBV6-5	TGTGCCAGCAGTTACAGGGGGCACCTAGCGGGAGGGCCTGGCGAGCAGTACTTC	CASSYRGHLAGGPGEQYF
.	TRBJ2-5	.	TRBV27	TGTGCCAGCAGCCCGGACCCACAAGAGACCCAGTACTTC	CASSPDPQETQYF
.	TRBJ2-5	TRBD1	TRBV5-8	TGTGCCAGCAGCATCCGGGACAGGGCGGGAGAGGCCCAGTACTTC	CASSIRDRAGEAQYF
.	TRBJ2-1	.	TRBV20-1	TGCAGTGCCCCCGCGCAGGGGGGGGAGGAGCAGTTCTTC	CSAPAQGGEEQFF
few	TRBJ1-1	.	TRBV28	TGTGCCAGCAGTTTAAGGGGGTCGGTCACTGAAGCTTTCTTT	CASSLRGSVTEAFF
.	TRBJ2-7	TRBD1	TRBV27	TGTGCCAGCAGGGGACCGGGGACAGGGGATTTTGTCTACGAGCAGTACTTC	CASRGPGTGDFVYEQYF
.	TRBJ1-2	.	TRBV7-9	TGTGCCAGCAGTAAGAACCGATTTAGGGGCCCCTATGGCTACACCTTC	CASSKNRFRGPYGYTF
many	TRBJ2-1	.	TRBV4-3	TGCGCCAGCAGCCAAGAGGGACAATCCTACAATGAGCAGTTCTTC	CASSQEGQSYNEQFF
.	TRBJ2-7	TRBD2	TRBV20-1	TGCAGTGCTAGCTCCAGCGGGGGAACCTACGAGCAGTACTTC	CSASSSGGTYEQYF
.	TRBJ2-7	.	TRBV28	TGTGCCACCCAACGCGGCTATCCGTACGAGCAGTACTTC	CATQRGYPYEQYF
.	TRBJ2-4	.	TRBV29-1	TGCAGCGTTGTTAGCACTCCACCGGCCAAAAACATTCAGTACTTC	CSVVSTPPAKNIQYF
.	TRBJ2-6	.	TRBV12-3/TRBV12-4	TGTGCCAGCAGTTTAAGTGGTGGGGCCAACGTCCTGACTTTC	CASSLSGGANVLTF
.	TRBJ2-3	.	TRBV14	TGTGCCAGCAGCCAAGACTTAAGATCCACAGATACGCAGTATTTT	CASSQDLRSTDTQYF
.	TRBJ1-5	TRBD1	TRBV6-6	TGTGCCAACAGTCCCGGGACAGATAGCAATCAGCCCCAGCATTTT	CANSPGTDSNQPQHF